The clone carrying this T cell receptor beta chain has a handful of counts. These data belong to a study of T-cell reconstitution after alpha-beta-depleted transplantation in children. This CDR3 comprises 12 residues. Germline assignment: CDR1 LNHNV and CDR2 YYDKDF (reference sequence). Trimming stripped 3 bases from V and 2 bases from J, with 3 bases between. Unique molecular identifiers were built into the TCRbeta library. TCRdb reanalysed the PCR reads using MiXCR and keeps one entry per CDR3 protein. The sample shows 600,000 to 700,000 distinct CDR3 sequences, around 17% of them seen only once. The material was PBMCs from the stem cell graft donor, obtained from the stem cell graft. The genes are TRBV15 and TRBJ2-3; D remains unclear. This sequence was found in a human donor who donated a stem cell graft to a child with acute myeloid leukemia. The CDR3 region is CATSSHTDTQYF. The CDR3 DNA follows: TGTGCCACCAGCAGCCACACAGATACGCAGTATTTT. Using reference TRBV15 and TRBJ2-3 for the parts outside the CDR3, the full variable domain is DAMVIQNPRYQVTQFGKPVTLSCSQTLNHNVMYWYQQKSSQAPKLLFHYYDKDFNNEADTPDNFQSRRPNTSFCFLDIRSPGLGDTAMYLCATSSHTDTQYFGPGTRLTVL.